This TCR beta chain was obtained from a study of blood T cell repertoires in COVID-19. On the study more broadly: The origin of the acute and convalescent COVID-19 samples was the United States, Italy and Spain. The analysed material was cDNA or gDNA that came from T cells, B-cell-depleted T cells, or PBMCs.

Authors' data handling: How many nucleated cells were present was estimated from reference gene primer amplification. TCRdb keeps only in-frame clones here, not all; method: immunoSEQ multiplex PCR. That table furnishes V, J and clone size, whereas the DNA furnished D and trimming. Among 250,000 to 300,000 clones, more than 65% were seen once, and the ten largest hold approximately 3.1%. The CDR3 runs 14 residues. Per germline, CDR1 SEHNR and CDR2 FQNEAQ (reference sequence). V shed 3 bases and J 6 bases; nucleotides not matched to a gene: 1. This chain joins TRBV7-9 and TRBJ2-1; 11 bases line up with TRBD2. What was sequenced was peripheral blood. The clonotype originates from a young woman with acute or convalescent COVID-19. CDR3 bases: TGTGCCAGCAGCTTCGGGACTAGCGGCAATGAGCAGTTCTTC. Encoded protein: CASSFGTSGNEQFF.